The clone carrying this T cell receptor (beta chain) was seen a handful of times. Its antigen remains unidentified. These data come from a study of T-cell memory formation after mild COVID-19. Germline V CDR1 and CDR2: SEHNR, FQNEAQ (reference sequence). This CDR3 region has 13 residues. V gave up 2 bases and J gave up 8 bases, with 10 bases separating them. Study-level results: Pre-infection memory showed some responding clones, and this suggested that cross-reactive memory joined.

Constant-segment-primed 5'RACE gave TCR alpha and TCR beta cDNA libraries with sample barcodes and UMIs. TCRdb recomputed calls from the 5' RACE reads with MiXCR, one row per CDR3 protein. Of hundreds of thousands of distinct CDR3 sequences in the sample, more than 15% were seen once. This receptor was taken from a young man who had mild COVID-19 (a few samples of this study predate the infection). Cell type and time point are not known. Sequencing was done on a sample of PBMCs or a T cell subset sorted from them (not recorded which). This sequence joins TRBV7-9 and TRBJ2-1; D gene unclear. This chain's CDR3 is CASSLSRVDEQFF. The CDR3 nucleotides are TGTGCCAGCAGCTTATCAAGGGTCGATGAGCAGTTCTTC. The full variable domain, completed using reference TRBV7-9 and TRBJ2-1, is DTGVSQNPRHKITKRGQNVTFRCDPISEHNRLYWYRQTLGQGPEFLTYFQNEAQLEKSRLLSDRFSAERPKGSFSTLEIQRTEQGDSAMYLCASSLSRVDEQFFGPGTRLTVL.